The clone carrying this T cell receptor beta chain came up once. What it binds is not known. The protocol was immunoSEQ multiplex PCR, while the TCRdb copy is restricted to in-frame clones and leaves out a portion. The sample lists roughly 100,000 clones; roughly 86% were seen once. V lost 6 bases, J lost 8 bases, and 3 bases stayed unmatched. The CDR3 consists of 12 residues. The data belong to a study of T cell responses to AZD1222 COVID-19 vaccine. Study observations and caveats: Nearly half of unique spike-specific TCRs reportedly avoided B.1.351 and B.1.1.7 mutated regions.

The chain employs TRBV12-3 or TRBV12-4 and TRBJ1-1; 10 bases align to TRBD1. Sample: peripheral blood, taken on day 0 of AZD1222 vaccination. The TCR originated in an adult in good health. The CDR3 spells CASRTTGGEAFF. CDR3 nucleotides: TGTGCCAGCAGGACGACAGGGGGCGAAGCTTTCTTT.